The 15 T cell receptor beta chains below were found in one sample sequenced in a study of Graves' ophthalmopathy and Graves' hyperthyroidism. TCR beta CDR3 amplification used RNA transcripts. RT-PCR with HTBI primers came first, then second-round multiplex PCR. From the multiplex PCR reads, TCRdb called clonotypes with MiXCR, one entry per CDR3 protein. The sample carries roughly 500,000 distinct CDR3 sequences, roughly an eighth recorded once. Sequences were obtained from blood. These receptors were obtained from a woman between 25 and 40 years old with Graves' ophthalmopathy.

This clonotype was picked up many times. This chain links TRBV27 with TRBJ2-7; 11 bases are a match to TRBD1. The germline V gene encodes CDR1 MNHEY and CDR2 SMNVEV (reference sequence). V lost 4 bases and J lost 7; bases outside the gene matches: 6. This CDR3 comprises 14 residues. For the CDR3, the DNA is TGTGCCAGCAGTTCACCGGGACAGGGGGAAGAGCAGTACTTC. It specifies CASSSPGQGEEQYF.

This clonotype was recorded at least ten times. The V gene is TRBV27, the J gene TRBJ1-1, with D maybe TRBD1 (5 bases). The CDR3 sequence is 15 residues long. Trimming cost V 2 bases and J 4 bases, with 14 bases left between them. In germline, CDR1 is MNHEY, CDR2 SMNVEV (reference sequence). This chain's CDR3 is CASSLGGTVSTEAFF. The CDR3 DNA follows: TGTGCCAGCAGTTTAGGAGGGACTGTATCCACTGAAGCTTTCTTT.

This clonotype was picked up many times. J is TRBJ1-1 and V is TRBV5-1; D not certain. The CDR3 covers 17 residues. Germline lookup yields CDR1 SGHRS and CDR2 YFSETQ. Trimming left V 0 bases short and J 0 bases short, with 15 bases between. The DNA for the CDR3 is TGCGCCAGCAGCTTGGTGGCTAAAGCCGGTCTGAACACTGAAGCTTTCTTT. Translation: CASSLVAKAGLNTEAFF.

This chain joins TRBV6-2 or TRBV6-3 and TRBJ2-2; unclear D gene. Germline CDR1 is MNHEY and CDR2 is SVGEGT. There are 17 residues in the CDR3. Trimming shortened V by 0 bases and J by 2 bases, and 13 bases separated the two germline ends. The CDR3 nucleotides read TGTGCCAGCAGTTACTCGACGGTGGAACTAAACACCGGGGAGCTGTTTTTT. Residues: CASSYSTVELNTGELFF.

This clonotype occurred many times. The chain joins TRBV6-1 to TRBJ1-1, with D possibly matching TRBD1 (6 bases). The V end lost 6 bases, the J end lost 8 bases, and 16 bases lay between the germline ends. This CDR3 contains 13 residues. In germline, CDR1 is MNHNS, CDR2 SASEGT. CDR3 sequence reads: CASRRGRGGEAFF. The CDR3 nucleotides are TGTGCCAGCAGGAGGGGCAGAGGGGGGGAAGCTTTCTTT.

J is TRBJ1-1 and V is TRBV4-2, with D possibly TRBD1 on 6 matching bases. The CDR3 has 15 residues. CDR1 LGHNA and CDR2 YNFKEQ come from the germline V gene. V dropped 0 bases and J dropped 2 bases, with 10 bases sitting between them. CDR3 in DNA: TGTGCCAGCAGCCAAGATCCGACAGGCAACACTGAAGCTTTCTTT. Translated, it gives CASSQDPTGNTEAFF.

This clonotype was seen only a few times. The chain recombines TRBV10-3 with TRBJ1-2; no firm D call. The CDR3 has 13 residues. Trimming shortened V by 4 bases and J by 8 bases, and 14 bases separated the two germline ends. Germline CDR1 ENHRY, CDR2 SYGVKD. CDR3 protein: CAISADLGRGYTF. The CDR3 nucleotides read TGTGCCATCAGTGCCGACCTTGGACGGGGCTACACCTTC.

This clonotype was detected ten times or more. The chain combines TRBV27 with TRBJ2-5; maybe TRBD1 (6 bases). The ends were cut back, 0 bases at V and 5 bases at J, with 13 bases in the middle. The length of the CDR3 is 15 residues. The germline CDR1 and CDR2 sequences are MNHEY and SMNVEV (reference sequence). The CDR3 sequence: CASSLSGQPRETQYF. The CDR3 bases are TGTGCCAGCAGTTTATCCGGACAGCCCAGGGAGACCCAGTACTTC.

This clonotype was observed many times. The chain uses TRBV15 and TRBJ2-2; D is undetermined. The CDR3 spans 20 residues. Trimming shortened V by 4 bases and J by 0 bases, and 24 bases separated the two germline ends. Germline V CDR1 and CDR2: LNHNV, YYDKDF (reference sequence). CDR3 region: CATSTATEPSDASNTGELFF. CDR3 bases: TGTGCCACCAGCACGGCTACTGAGCCCTCAGATGCGTCGAACACCGGGGAGCTGTTTTTT.

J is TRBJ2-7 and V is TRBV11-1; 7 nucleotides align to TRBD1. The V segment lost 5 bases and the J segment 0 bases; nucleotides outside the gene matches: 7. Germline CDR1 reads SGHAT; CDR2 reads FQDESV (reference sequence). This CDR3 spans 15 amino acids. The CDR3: CASSQGTADSYEQYF. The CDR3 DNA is TGTGCCAGCAGCCAAGGGACAGCGGACTCCTACGAGCAGTACTTC.

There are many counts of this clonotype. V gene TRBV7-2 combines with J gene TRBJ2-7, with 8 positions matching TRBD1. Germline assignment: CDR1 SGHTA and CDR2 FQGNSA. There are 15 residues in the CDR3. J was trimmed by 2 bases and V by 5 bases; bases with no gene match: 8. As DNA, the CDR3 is TGTGCCAGCAGCACCCGACAGGGGATCGCCTACGAGCAGTACTTC. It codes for CASSTRQGIAYEQYF.

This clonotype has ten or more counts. In nucleotides, the CDR3 is TGTGCCAGCATTTGGACAGGGGGCCCGAACACTGAAGCTTTCTTT. Its translation: CASIWTGGPNTEAFF. The V call is TRBV6-5, the J call TRBJ1-1; 11 bases match TRBD1. Germline CDR1 and CDR2: MNHEY and SVGAGI. V lost 7 bases and J lost 1; bases outside the gene matches: 5. The CDR3 is 15 amino acids.

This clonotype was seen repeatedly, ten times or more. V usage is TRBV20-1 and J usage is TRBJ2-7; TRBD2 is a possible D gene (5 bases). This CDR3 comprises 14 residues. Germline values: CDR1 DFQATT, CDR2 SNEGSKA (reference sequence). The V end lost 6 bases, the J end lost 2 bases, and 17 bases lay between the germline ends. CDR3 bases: TGCAGTGCGCCCTACGGGAAACCCCCCTACGAGCAGTACTTC. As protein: CSAPYGKPPYEQYF.

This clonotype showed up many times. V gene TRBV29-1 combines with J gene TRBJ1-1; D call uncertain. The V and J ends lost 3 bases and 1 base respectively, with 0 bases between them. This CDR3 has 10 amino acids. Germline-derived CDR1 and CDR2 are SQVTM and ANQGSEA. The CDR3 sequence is CSVENTEAFF. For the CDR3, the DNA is TGCAGCGTTGAGAACACTGAAGCTTTCTTT.

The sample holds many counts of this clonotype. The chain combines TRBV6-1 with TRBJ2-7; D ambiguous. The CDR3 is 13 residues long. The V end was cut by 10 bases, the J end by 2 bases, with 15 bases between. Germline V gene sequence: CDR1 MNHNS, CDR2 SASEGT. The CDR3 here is CATTAGTPYEQYF. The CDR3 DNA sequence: TGTGCCACTACCGCCGGCACCCCCTACGAGCAGTACTTC.